This record looks at one TCR beta chain sequence and its context. Germline values: CDR1 SGHNT, CDR2 YYREEE (reference sequence). The CDR3 runs 16 residues. V shed 3 bases and J shed 2 bases, with 15 bases lying between them. Authors' analysis steps: Reference gene primer amplification gave estimated nucleated cell counts. The data were produced by immunoSEQ multiplex PCR, yet TCRdb's version contains in-frame clones alone and is incomplete. V, J and clone size were drawn from that table, and D and trimming were deduced from the DNA. This sample has 160,000 or so clones, with 88% found just once. Cohorts were based on clinical histories the participants reported. Cohort 3 donors counted as recovered after two negative PCRs, clearance, or resolved symptoms. This entry comes from a study of blood T cell repertoires in COVID-19. About the research overall: COVID-19 samples, acute and convalescent, were from the United States, Italy and Spain.

This rearrangement joins TRBV5-4 to TRBJ2-1, with D maybe TRBD2 (5 bases). The TCR comes from a woman aged 50 to 65 who had recovered from COVID-19. Specimen: PBMCs or T cells enriched from blood (not recorded which). This chain's CDR3 is CASSSTGIATYNEQFF. The CDR3 DNA reads as TGTGCCAGCAGCTCAACGGGAATAGCAACCTACAATGAGCAGTTCTTC.